This TCR beta chain appears in the sequencing data of a study of cytomegalovirus exposure and HLA in healthy donors. The PCR made use of 60 Vbeta and 13 Jbeta primers. Produced via immunoSEQ multiplex PCR; TCRdb's table is partial and in-frame only. This table has about 220,000 clones, roughly 82% appearing once. Study conclusions and caveats: Most TCR sequences showed up rarely, but some public TCRs showed up in many donors.

As to this clone: Its antigen remains unidentified.

CDR1 is SGHTA and CDR2 is FQGNSA in the germline V gene. Trimming shortened V by 1 base and J by 1 base, and 11 bases separated the two germline ends. The CDR3 sequence is 16 residues long. The V call is TRBV7-2, the J call TRBJ2-1, with D possibly being TRBD1 (5 bases). This clonotype was obtained from a middle-aged woman in good health and CMV-seropositive. The sequenced sample consisted of PBMCs. The CDR3 sequence: CASSLVVGASYNEQFF. Written as DNA, the CDR3 is TGTGCCAGCAGCTTAGTTGTAGGGGCGTCCTACAATGAGCAGTTCTTC.